This T cell receptor beta chain was obtained from a study of T cell clonotyping in hematopoietic cell transplantation (dated by TCRdb to about 2021). Background on the whole study: A total of 120 to 150 blood samples were collected in the study from some 37 consecutive transplant recipients and their related donors. Patients were recruited between September 2015 and January 2017 and followed until September 2020 or death.

As concerns this clone: Its binding antigen is unknown. It has no much larger one-base neighbor in the sample; base qualities were not kept.

General findings and caveats noted by the study authors: Sample size was limited, and cells were not sorted, so CD4 and CD8 repertoire contributions could not be separated. Only a small fraction of recipient repertoires overlapped donor repertoires, with over 95% appearing de novo at the given depth. Recipient TCR diversity fell after transplant, with pathologically expanded clonotypes rising progressively from day 30 to day 180. Inverse Simpson Index values from donors and from recipients before transplant predicted broader TCR repertoire diversity after transplant.

Explained via the paper, the time point label denotes: 100 days after allo-HCT. Blood samples were obtained from recipients approximately 28 days before transplant and at days 30, 100 and 180 after transplant. Nuclei Lysis Solution was used to extract genomic DNA from fresh or cryopreserved unfractionated peripheral blood mononuclear cells. The immunoSEQ assay, a bias-controlled multiplex PCR using V- and J-specific primers, was used to amplify TCR beta CDR3 regions from genomic DNA. A proprietary barcode and Illumina adapter sequences were added to the CDR3 amplicons in a second PCR step. An Illumina MiSeq instrument was used to sequence the CDR3 libraries. Under the source paper's analysis protocol: immunoSEQ Analyzer 3.0 was used for export and quality control, with R Bioconductor and Immunarch used for downstream analyses. Repertoire metrics were calculated using only productive rearrangements within the normalized downsampled data set. In the normalized cohort, a clonotype counted as pathologically expanded if the clonotype was larger than 5 templates. Repertoire diversity was measured with the Inverse Simpson Index. CMV-specificity analyses were carried out on the non-normalized data set to capture all clonotypes. TCRdb took this table from immuneACCESS and kept in-frame rearrangements with V and J called. Such tables lack part of the clones; where checked against another copy, unresolved V genes explain under half of the gap, and the rest is unexplained. The V and J calls and clone size were taken over from that table, and D and trimming were inferred from the DNA. This sample gives fewer than 15,000 clones in total; around 86% of them show up just once. The ten largest make up about 13% of the sample.

Reading from cysteine to phenylalanine, the CDR3 counts 17 amino acids. CDR3 DNA is the only sequence kept; it has 51 bases, read in frame from the first base. V is pruned by 4 bases and J by 2 bases, leaving 13 bases of the junction without a gene match. As encoded in the germline V gene, CDR1 is MDHEN while CDR2 is SYDVKM. The chain employs TRBV28 and TRBJ2-7; the central 8 bases match TRBD2. Here the sequenced sample was PBMCs, taken 100 days after allogeneic stem cell transplant. The sequence derives from a male patient aged 45-59 years who had an allogeneic stem cell transplant from an unrelated donor, so T cells may come from the graft donor. Some clones in this sample may be carry-over from other donors' samples. For the CDR3, the sequence is CASSSTRASGGTYEQYF. The sequence in DNA is TGTGCCAGCAGTTCTACGCGGGCCAGCGGGGGTACCTACGAGCAGTACTTC.